Here is one T cell receptor (beta chain) with its context. Its antigen is unidentified. This specimen comes from a study of blood T cells in healthy people across ages. Sample-barcoded 5' priming and a J-beta primer mix drove a second PCR of roughly 7 to 11 cycles. From the 5' RACE reads, TCRdb called clonotypes with MiXCR, one entry per CDR3 protein. The top ten clones hold approximately 22% of a sample with roughly 1.9 million distinct CDR3 sequences, roughly two fifths of them seen once. The study, taken as a whole, reports: TCR beta diversity correlated strongly with naive T cell percentage. Calculation of diversity from one million T cells yielded estimates considered to be underestimates.

Sequencing was done on a sample of blood. This clonotype was sampled from a human donor in good health.

In nucleotides, the CDR3 is TGTGCCAGCAGTTCTTCCGGGGGGGCGGCCCACAATGAGCAGTTCTTC. Amino acid sequence: CASSSSGGAAHNEQFF. The chain couples TRBV7-3 to TRBJ2-1; TRBD2 matches 8 bases. Germline CDR1 SGHTA, CDR2 FQGTGA. With 6 bases clipped from V and 5 bases from J, the junction kept 12 bases outside the gene matches. This CDR3 has 16 residues.